The clone carrying this T cell receptor beta chain was observed at least ten times. Its antigen remains unidentified. A marrow graft followed busulfan-fludarabine conditioning, with cyclophosphamide on days +3 and +4. The data were taken from a study of T cells after posttransplantation cyclophosphamide. The length of the CDR3 is 14 residues. The V end was cut by 5 bases, the J end by 2 bases, with 13 bases between. Per the germline V gene, CDR1 is SGHAT and CDR2 is FQNNGV. General study points: Tissue-infiltrating T cells from skin or gut overlapped little with blood T cells. Later blood repertoires were often dominated by clones from the donor CD8+ memory compartment. Recipient CMV seropositivity and CMV reactivation strongly tracked TRB clonality.

Profiling relied on immunoSEQ multiplex PCR, and the TCRdb table lists in-frame clones only, not all of them. This sample has some 8,800 clones and no singletons, with approximately 4% in the ten largest. The gene calls are TRBV11-2 and TRBJ2-7; D is unresolved. Sequenced material: PBMCs, taken roughly 350 days after allogeneic stem cell transplant with posttransplant cyclophosphamide. This clonotype originated in a male patient between 45 and 60 years old who received an allogeneic stem cell transplant from a related donor and was CMV-positive. The graft donor may have contributed some T cells. The CDR3: CASSPPAYAYEQYF. The CDR3 nucleotides read TGTGCCAGCAGCCCCCCCGCCTACGCCTACGAGCAGTACTTC. Combining the CDR3 with reference TRBV11-2 and TRBJ2-7 gives the whole variable domain EAGVAQSPRYKIIEKRQSVAFWCNPISGHATLYWYQQILGQGPKLLIQFQNNGVVDDSQLPKDRFSAERLKGVDSTLKIQPAKLEDSAVYLCASSPPAYAYEQYFGPGTRLTVT.